This TCR beta chain was captured in a study of regulatory T cells in long-lasting Graves disease. Through Arm-PCR of CDR3 regions and iRepertoire HTBI primers, TCR beta libraries were built. Per the study methods: Across all samples, about 59 TRBV segments and 15 or so TRBJ segments were identified. TCRdb recomputed calls from the multiplex PCR reads with MiXCR, one row per CDR3 protein. TCRdb's processing, not the study's, gives the V and J calls here. The sample yields about 470,000 distinct CDR3 sequences, about 22% seen once. The sample's time point: persistent/refractory GD, antithyroid drugs over 5 years with positive TRAb. TCR sequences were obtained from RNA taken from PBMCs. Germline assignment: CDR1 MDHEN and CDR2 SYDVKM. V lost 7 bases to trimming and J lost 5 bases; unmatched junction nucleotides: 6. The CDR3 totals 14 residues.

The source is a female donor with Graves disease. The sample was peripheral blood mononuclear cells (PBMCs), taken when the disease was refractory, from a patient treated with antithyroid drugs. J is TRBJ2-7 and V is TRBV28; TRBD1 matches 12 bases. In DNA, the CDR3 is TGTGCCAGCACACCGGGACAGGGGGCTCACGAGCAGTACTTC. Protein product: CASTPGQGAHEQYF.